This T cell receptor (beta chain) was sequenced during a study of blood T cells in healthy people across ages. PCR was performed a second time for roughly 7 to 11 cycles using a sample-barcoded 5' primer and a J-beta primer mix. MiXCR was run by TCRdb on the 5' RACE reads, yielding one entry per CDR3 protein. In the table there are about 1.4 million distinct CDR3 sequences, approximately 63% of which are singletons. The CDR3 is 14 residues long. CDR1 is WSHSY and CDR2 is SAAADI in the germline V gene. The chain carries TRBV10-2 and TRBJ2-5, with 10 bases that match TRBD2. The J call may be wrong; the DNA end is better matched by TRBJ2-7. This TCR was recovered from a man in his late teens or twenties in good health. Specimen: blood. Here the CDR3 DNA reads TGCGCCAGCTACTCTAGCGGGAGTTACCACGAGCAGTACTTC. Translated: CASYSSGSYHEQYF.